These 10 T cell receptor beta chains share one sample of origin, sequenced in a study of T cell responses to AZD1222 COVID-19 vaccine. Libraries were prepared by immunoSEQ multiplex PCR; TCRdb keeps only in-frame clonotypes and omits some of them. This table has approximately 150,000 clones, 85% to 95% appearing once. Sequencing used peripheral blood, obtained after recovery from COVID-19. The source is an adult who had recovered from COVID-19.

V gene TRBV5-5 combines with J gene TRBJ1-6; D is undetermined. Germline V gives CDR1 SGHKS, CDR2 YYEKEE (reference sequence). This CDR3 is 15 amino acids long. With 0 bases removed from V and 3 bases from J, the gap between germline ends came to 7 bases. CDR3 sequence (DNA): TGTGCCAGCAGCTTGGTCCGGAACTATAATTCACCCCTCCACTTT. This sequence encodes CASSLVRNYNSPLHF.

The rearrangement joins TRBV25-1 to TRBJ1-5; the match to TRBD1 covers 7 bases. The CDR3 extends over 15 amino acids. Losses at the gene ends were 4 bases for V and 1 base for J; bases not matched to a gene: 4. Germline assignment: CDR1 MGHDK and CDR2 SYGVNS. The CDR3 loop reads CASSGQGWSNQPQHF. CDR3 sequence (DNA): TGTGCCAGCAGTGGACAGGGCTGGAGCAATCAGCCCCAGCATTTT.

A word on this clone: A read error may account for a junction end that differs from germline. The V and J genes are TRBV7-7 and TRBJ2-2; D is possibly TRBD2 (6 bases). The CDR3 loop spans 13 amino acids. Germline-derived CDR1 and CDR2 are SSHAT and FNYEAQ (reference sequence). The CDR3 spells CASSWDSGGELFF. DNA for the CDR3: TGTGCTAGCAGCTGGGACTCGGGCGGGGAGCTGTTTTTT.

The CDR3, as DNA: TGTGCCAGCAGCTTGGTTACCGACTATGGCTACACCTTC. Its protein product is CASSLVTDYGYTF. The chain carries TRBV5-6 and TRBJ1-2; no firm D call. Germline V gene lookup returns CDR1 SGHDT and CDR2 YYEEEE. CDR3 size: 13 residues. Trimming took 0 bases from V and 3 from J, leaving 6 bases between them.

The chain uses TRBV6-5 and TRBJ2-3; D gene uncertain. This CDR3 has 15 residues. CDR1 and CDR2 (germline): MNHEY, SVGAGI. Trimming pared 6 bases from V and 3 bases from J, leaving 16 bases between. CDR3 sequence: CASREILLGTDTQYF. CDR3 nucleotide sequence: TGTGCCAGCAGAGAGATCCTCCTAGGTACAGATACGCAGTATTTT.

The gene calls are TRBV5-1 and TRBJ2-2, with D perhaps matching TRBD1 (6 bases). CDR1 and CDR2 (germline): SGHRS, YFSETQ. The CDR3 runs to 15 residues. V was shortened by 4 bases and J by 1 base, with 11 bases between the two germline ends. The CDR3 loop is CASSRMTGNTGELFF. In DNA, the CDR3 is TGCGCCAGCAGCCGGATGACAGGGAACACCGGGGAGCTGTTTTTT.

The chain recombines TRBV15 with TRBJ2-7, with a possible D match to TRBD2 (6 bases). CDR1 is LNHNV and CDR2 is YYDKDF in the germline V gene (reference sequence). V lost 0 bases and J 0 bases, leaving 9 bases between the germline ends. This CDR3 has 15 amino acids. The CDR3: CATSRDGGYSYEQYF. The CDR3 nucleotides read TGTGCCACCAGCAGAGATGGGGGGTACTCCTACGAGCAGTACTTC.

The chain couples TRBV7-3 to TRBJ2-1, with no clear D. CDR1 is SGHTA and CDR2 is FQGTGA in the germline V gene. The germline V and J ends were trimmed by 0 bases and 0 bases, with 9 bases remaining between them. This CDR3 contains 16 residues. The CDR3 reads CASSLTVSSSYNEQFF. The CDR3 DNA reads TGTGCCAGCAGCTTAACGGTGTCCAGCTCCTACAATGAGCAGTTCTTC.

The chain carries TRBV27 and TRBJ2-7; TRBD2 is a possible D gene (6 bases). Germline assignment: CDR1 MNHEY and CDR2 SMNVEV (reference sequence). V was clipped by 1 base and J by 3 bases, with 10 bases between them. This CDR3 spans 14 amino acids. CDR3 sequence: CASSLLGGGYEQYF. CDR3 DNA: TGTGCCAGCAGTTTATTGGGGGGAGGCTACGAGCAGTACTTC.

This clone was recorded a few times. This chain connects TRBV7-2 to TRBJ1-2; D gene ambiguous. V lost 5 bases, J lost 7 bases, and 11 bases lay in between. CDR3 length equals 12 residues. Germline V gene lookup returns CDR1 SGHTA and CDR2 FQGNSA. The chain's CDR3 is CASSPQGRGYTF. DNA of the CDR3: TGTGCCAGCAGCCCTCAAGGTCGTGGCTACACCTTC.